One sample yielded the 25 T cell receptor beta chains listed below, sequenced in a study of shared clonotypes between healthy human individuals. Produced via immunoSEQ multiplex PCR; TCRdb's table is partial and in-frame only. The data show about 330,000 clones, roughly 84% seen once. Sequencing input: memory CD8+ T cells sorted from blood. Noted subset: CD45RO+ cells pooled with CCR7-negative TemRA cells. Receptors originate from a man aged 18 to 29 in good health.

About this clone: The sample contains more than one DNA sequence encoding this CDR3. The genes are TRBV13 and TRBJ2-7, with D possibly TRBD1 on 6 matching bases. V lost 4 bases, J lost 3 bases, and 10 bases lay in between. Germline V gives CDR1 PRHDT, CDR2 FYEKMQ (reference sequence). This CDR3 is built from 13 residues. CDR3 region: CASSSTGSYEQYF. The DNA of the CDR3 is TGTGCCAGCAGCTCGACAGGTAGCTACGAGCAGTACTTC.

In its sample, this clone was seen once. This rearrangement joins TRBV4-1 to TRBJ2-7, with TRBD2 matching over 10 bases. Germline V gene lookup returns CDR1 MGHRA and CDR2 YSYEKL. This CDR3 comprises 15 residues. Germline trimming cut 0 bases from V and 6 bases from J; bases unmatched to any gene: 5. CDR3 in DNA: TGCGCCAGCAGCCAAGATCGAAGCGGGAGGGGCGAGCAGTACTTC. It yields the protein CASSQDRSGRGEQYF.

The CDR3 is CASSSSPPGSVLVGYEQYF. As DNA, the CDR3 is TGTGCCAGCAGTTCCTCCCCCCCAGGATCGGTTCTCGTTGGGTACGAGCAGTACTTC. The chain couples TRBV27 to TRBJ2-7; no clear D. Germline V CDR1 and CDR2: MNHEY, SMNVEV (reference sequence). V lost 4 bases to trimming and J lost 4 bases, with 29 bases between them. The CDR3 has 19 residues.

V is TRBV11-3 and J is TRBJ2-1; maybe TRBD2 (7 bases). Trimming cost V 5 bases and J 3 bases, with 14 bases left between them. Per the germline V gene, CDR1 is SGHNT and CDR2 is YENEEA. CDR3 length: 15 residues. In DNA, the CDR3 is TGTGCCAGCAGCGAGAGGGGGGAGGGCTACAATGAGCAGTTCTTC. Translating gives CASSERGEGYNEQFF.

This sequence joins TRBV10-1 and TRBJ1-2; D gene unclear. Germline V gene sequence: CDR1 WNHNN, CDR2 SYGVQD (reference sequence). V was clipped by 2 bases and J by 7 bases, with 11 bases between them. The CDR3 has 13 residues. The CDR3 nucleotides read TGCGCCAGCAGTGAGGAGAGACGGTCTGGCTACACCTTC. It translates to CASSEERRSGYTF.

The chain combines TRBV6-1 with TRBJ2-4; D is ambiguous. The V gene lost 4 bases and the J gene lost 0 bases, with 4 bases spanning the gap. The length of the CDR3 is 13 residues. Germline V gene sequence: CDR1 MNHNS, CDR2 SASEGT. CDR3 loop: CASSGVAKNIQYF. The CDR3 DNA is TGTGCCAGCAGTGGGGTAGCCAAAAACATTCAGTACTTC.

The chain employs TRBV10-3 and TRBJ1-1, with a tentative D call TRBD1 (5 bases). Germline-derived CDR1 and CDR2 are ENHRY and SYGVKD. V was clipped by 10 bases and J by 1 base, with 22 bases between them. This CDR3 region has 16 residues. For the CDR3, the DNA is TGTGCCACCGCGTCAAAGGGACCCCCCACGAACACTGAAGCTTTCTTT. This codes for CATASKGPPTNTEAFF.

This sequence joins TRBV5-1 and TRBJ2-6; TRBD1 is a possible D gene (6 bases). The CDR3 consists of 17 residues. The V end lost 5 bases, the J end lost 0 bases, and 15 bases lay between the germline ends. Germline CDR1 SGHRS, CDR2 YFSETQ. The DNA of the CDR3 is TGCGCCAGCAGGATTCTCAGGGGCCGCTCTGGGGCCAACGTCCTGACTTTC. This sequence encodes CASRILRGRSGANVLTF.

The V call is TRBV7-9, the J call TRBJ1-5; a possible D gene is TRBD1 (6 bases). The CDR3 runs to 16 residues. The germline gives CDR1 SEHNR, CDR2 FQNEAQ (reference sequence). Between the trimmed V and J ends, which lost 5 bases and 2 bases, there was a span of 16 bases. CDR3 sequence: CASSPPGAGGNQPQHF. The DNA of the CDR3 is TGTGCCAGCAGCCCTCCGGGGGCGGGTGGCAATCAGCCCCAGCATTTT.

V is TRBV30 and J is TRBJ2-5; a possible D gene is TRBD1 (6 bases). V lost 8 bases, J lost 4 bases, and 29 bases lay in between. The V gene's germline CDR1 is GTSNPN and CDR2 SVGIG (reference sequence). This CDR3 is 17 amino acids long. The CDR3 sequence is CARLDYLGGGRGETQYF. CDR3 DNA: TGTGCCCGGCTCGATTATTTGGGTGGGGGCCGAGGAGAGACCCAGTACTTC.

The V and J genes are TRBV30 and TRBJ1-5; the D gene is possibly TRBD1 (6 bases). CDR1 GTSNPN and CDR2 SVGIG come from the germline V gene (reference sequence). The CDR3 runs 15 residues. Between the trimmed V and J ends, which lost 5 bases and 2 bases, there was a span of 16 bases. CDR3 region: CAWVRQVFGNQPQHF. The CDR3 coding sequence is TGTGCCTGGGTCAGACAGGTTTTCGGCAATCAGCCCCAGCATTTT.

The chain's CDR3 is CASRDIIQETQYF. The CDR3 nucleotides read TGTGCCAGCAGGGACATAATCCAAGAGACCCAGTACTTC. The V and J genes are TRBV6-1 and TRBJ2-5; D may be TRBD1 (5 bases). This CDR3 contains 13 residues. Per germline, CDR1 MNHNS and CDR2 SASEGT. V was clipped by 6 bases and J by 1 base, with 9 bases between them.

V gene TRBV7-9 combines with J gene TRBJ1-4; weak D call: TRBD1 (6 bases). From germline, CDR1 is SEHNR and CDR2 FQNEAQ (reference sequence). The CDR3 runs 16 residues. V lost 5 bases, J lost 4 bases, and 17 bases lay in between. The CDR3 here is CASSTHGQFLNEKLFF. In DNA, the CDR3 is TGTGCCAGCAGCACCCACGGACAGTTTCTTAATGAAAAACTGTTTTTT.

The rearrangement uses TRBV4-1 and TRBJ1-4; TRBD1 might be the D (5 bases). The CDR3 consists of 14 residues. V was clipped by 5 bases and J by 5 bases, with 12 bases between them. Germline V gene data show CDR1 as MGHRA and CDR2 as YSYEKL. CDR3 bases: TGCGCCAGCAGCGCGGGGACGGGAAATGAAAAACTGTTTTTT. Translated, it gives CASSAGTGNEKLFF.

CDR3 in amino acids: CASRDVMGADEQFF. CDR3 in DNA: TGTGCCAGCAGGGACGTGATGGGGGCCGATGAGCAGTTCTTC. This chain uses TRBV28 with TRBJ2-1; D perhaps matches TRBD1 (6 bases). The CDR3 covers 14 residues. Germline CDR1 and CDR2: MDHEN and SYDVKM. The V gene lost 6 bases and the J gene lost 8 bases, with 17 bases spanning the gap.

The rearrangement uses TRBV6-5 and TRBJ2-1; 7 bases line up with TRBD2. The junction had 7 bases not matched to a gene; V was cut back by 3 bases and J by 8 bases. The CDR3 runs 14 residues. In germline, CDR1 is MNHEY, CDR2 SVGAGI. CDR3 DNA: TGTGCCAGCAGTTATGGTGCGGGAGTTTATGAGCAGTTCTTC. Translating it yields CASSYGAGVYEQFF.

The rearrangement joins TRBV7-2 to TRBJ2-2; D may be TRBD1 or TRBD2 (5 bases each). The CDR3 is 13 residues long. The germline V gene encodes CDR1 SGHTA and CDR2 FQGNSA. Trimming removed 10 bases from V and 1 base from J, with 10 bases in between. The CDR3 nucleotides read TGTGCCATAGGGACCGAGAACACCGGGGAGCTGTTTTTT. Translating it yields CAIGTENTGELFF.

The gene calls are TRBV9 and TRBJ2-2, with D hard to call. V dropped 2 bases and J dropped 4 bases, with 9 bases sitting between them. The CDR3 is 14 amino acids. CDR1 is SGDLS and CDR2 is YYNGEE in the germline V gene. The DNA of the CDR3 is TGTGCCAGCAGCGTGATGCAGACCACCGGGGAGCTGTTTTTT. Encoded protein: CASSVMQTTGELFF.

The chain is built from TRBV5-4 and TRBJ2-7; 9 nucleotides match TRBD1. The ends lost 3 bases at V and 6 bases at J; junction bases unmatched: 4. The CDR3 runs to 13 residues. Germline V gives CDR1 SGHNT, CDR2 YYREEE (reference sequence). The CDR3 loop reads CASSYGQGIEQYF. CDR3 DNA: TGTGCCAGCAGCTACGGACAGGGGATCGAGCAGTACTTC. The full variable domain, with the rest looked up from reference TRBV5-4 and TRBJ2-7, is ETGVTQSPTHLIKTRGQQVTLRCSSQSGHNTVSWYQQALGQGPQFIFQYYREEENGRGNFPPRFSGLQFPNYSSELNVNALELDDSALYLCASSYGQGIEQYFGPGTRLTVT.

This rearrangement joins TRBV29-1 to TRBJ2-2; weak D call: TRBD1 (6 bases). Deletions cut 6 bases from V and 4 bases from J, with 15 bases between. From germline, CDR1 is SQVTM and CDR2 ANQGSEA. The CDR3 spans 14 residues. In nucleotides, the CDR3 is TGCAGCGTCGACCAGGGGTATGGCACCGGGGAGCTGTTTTTT. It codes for CSVDQGYGTGELFF.

The CDR3 region has the DNA TGCGCCAGCAGCTTGGTCCTTCTGCAAGAGACCCAGTACTTC. It is translated as CASSLVLLQETQYF. V usage is TRBV5-1 and J usage is TRBJ2-5; no clear D gene. The length of the CDR3 is 14 residues. Germline CDR1 is SGHRS and CDR2 is YFSETQ. Between the trimmed V and J ends, which lost 0 bases and 2 bases, there was a span of 8 bases.

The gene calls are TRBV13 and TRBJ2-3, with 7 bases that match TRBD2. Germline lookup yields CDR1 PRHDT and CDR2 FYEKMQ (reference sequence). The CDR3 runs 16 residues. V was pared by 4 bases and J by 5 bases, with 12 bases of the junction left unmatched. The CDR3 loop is CASSSLSGTGRDTQYF. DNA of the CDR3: TGTGCCAGCAGCTCTCTCAGCGGGACCGGTAGAGATACGCAGTATTTT. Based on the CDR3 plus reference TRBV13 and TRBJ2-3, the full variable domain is AAGVIQSPRHLIKEKRETATLKCYPIPRHDTVYWYQQGPGQDPQFLISFYEKMQSDKGSIPDRFSAQQFSDYHSELNMSSLELGDSALYFCASSSLSGTGRDTQYFGPGTRLTVL.

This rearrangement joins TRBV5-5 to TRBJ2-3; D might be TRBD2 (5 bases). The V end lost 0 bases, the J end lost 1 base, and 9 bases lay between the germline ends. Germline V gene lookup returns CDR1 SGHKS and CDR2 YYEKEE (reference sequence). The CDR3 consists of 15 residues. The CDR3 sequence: CASSLAGLRTDTQYF. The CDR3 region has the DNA TGTGCCAGCAGCTTGGCAGGACTTCGCACAGATACGCAGTATTTT.

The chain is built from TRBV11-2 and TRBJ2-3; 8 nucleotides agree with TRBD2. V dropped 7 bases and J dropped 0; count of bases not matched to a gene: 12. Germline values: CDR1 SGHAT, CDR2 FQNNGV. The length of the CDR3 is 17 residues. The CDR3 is CASNPGLGYPSTDTQYF. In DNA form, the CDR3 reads TGTGCCAGCAACCCGGGACTAGGCTATCCGAGCACAGATACGCAGTATTTT. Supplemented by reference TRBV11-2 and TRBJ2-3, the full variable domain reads EAGVAQSPRYKIIEKRQSVAFWCNPISGHATLYWYQQILGQGPKLLIQFQNNGVVDDSQLPKDRFSAERLKGVDSTLKIQPAKLEDSAVYLCASNPGLGYPSTDTQYFGPGTRLTVL.

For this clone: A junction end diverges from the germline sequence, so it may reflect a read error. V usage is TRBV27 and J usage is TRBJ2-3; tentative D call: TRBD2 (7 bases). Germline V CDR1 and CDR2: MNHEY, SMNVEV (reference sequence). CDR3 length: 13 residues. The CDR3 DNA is TGTGCCACCAGTCTCGGGGGGCCAGATACGCAGTATTTT. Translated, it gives CATSLGGPDTQYF.